A single sample is the source of the 8 T cell receptor beta chains below, sequenced in a study of CD8 T cells in Susac syndrome. After extraction with the RNeasy kit, about 0.5 to 1 ug of the RNA was reverse transcribed using random hexamers. TCRdb reprocessed the immunoSEQ multiplex PCR reads with MiXCR, giving one entry per CDR3 protein. The sample lists roughly 80,000 distinct CDR3 sequences, approximately 94% occurring once. The sequencing sample was made of CD8+ T cells from PBMCs. All receptors derive from a human donor with Susac syndrome.

This chain links TRBV20-1 with TRBJ1-3; D is possibly TRBD1 (5 bases). Looked up from germline, CDR1 is DFQATT and CDR2 is SNEGSKA (reference sequence). This CDR3 spans 13 amino acids. Deletions cut 0 bases from V and 6 bases from J, with 9 bases between. In DNA form, the CDR3 reads TGCAGTGCTAGAGATATGGGGCAAAACACCATATATTTT. This encodes CSARDMGQNTIYF.

The V call is TRBV6-1, the J call TRBJ2-3; D not resolved. The V gene lost 4 bases and the J gene lost 4 bases, with 21 bases spanning the gap. CDR1 is MNHNS and CDR2 is SASEGT in the germline V gene. This CDR3 is 17 amino acids long. The CDR3 sequence: CASSALLTPQSSDTQYF. The CDR3 DNA reads as TGTGCCAGCAGTGCCTTATTGACCCCCCAGTCTTCAGATACGCAGTATTTT.

The chain uses TRBV29-1 and TRBJ1-2; D may be TRBD1 (5 bases). The V end lost 3 bases, the J end lost 6 bases, and 8 bases lay between the germline ends. There are 11 residues in the CDR3. CDR1 SQVTM and CDR2 ANQGSEA come from the germline V gene. The CDR3 coding sequence is TGCAGCGTTGAGCACAGGAATGGCTACACCTTC. Its translation: CSVEHRNGYTF.

CDR3 DNA: TGTGCCAGCAGTTACTCGGTTAGCTACGAGCAGTACTTC. Amino acid sequence: CASSYSVSYEQYF. This rearrangement joins TRBV6-2 or TRBV6-3 to TRBJ2-7; D gene uncertain. CDR1 and CDR2 from the germline V gene are MNHEY and SVGEGT. The CDR3 runs 13 residues. V lost 0 bases to trimming and J lost 3 bases, with 6 bases between them.

This chain joins TRBV29-1 and TRBJ1-2, with 9 positions matching TRBD1. CDR3 length equals 13 residues. Germline loops: CDR1 SQVTM, CDR2 ANQGSEA. J was trimmed by 4 bases and V by 6 bases; bases with no gene match: 6. The CDR3: CSVPPTGGYGYTF. CDR3 coding DNA: TGCAGCGTCCCTCCGACAGGGGGCTATGGCTACACCTTC. The whole variable domain, remainder taken from reference TRBV29-1 and TRBJ1-2, is SAVISQKPSRDICQRGTSLTIQCQVDSQVTMMFWYRQQPGQSLTLIATANQGSEATYESGFVIDKFPISRPNLTFSTLTVSNMSPEDSSIYLCSVPPTGGYGYTFGSGTRLTVV.

This chain links TRBV14 with TRBJ1-2, with D unclear. Per the germline V gene, CDR1 is SGHDN and CDR2 is FVKESK. V was cut by 0 bases and J by 7 bases, with 15 bases left in between. This CDR3 spans 15 amino acids. The CDR3 sequence is CASSQDGGLIRGYTF. CDR3 DNA sequence: TGTGCCAGCAGCCAAGATGGAGGGTTGATACGTGGCTACACCTTC. Variable domain in full (rest from reference TRBV14 and TRBJ1-2): EAGVTQFPSHSVIEKGQTVTLRCDPISGHDNLYWYRRVMGKEIKFLLHFVKESKQDESGMPNNRFLAERTGGTYSTLKVQPAELEDSGVYFCASSQDGGLIRGYTFGSGTRLTVV.

This chain links TRBV20-1 with TRBJ2-7; 7 nucleotides agree with TRBD2. This CDR3 has 12 residues. The V gene end was trimmed by 2 bases and the J gene end by 3 bases; junction bases not matched to a gene: 1. Germline V gene data show CDR1 as DFQATT and CDR2 as SNEGSKA (reference sequence). The CDR3 protein is CSARLADYEQYF. CDR3 DNA sequence: TGCAGTGCTAGACTAGCGGACTACGAGCAGTACTTC.

CDR3 sequence reads: CASSDKGTGSYEQYF. CDR3 coding DNA: TGTGCCAGCAGCGACAAGGGGACAGGGTCCTACGAGCAGTACTTC. The chain recombines TRBV9 with TRBJ2-7; 9 positions agree with TRBD1. CDR1 SGDLS and CDR2 YYNGEE come from the germline V gene. The CDR3 loop spans 15 amino acids. V dropped 3 bases and J dropped 1; count of bases not matched to a gene: 5.